The text below deals with one TCR beta chain. This clone has only one observation. Its antigen is not yet known. Base qualities are missing; no much larger clone stands one base away. The sample is drawn from a study of T cell responses to AZD1222 COVID-19 vaccine (dated by TCRdb to the early 2020s). For the wider study: TCR sequencing covered some 240 trial participants: approximately 200 given two doses of AZD1222 and about 26 given two doses of MenACWY control vaccine. Trial participants were enrolled by age into subgroups of 18-55, 56-69 and 70-plus years, and around 150, 29 and 61 TCR-sequenced participants, respectively, were included in these subgroups.

Points the paper makes about the study in general: Conclusions about previously exposed vaccinees were limited because only a handful of AZD1222 recipients were SARS-CoV-2 seropositive at baseline. In the small 56-69-year group, the increase in depth fell short of significance, most likely because of low power. Reportedly, almost half of the unique spike-specific TCRs recognized epitopes lying outside the regions that are mutated in the B.1.351 and B.1.1.7 variants. CD4 TCRs associated with the vaccine covered the entire spike protein, and the dominant responses were in regions 160-218 and 743-854. Most participants were white British and females outnumbered males, and the authors suggested that clonal diversity may have been underestimated. Because no samples from the day 14 peak response were available, repertoires could be characterized only after the peak T cell response. A significant rise in spike-specific TCR breadth and depth was observed after two AZD1222 doses relative to day 0 and relative to MenACWY recipients.

The CDR3 regions of human TCRbeta chains were analyzed by immunosequencing. Per the source publication's procedure: Repertoire TCRs were matched against a reference library of SARS-CoV-2-specific TCRs generated with the MIRA antigen-specificity platform. Breadth was defined as the fraction of unique TCRs that were SARS-CoV-2-associated, and depth was defined as the fraction of total T cells that were SARS-CoV-2-associated. Each spike-specific TCR was assigned to its reactive spike region and to a CD4 or CD8 class using the MIRA data. Log10-transformed breadth and depth values were compared by one-way ANOVA with Sidak's multiple comparisons tests. This is the immuneACCESS table as TCRdb keeps it, with only in-frame sequences that have V and J called. A part of the clones is gone; compared with another copy, unresolved V genes explain less than half, and the rest is unexplained. V and J calls and clone size are given by that table; D and trimming were obtained from the DNA. The sample includes about 100,000 clones, with 70% to 90% observed a single time. The ten largest clones represent 10% of the sample.

The germline V gene (reference sequence) supplies CDR1 SGHKS and CDR2 YYEKEE. Measured from the cysteine to the phenylalanine, the CDR3 is 14 residues long. The kept DNA is CDR3 alone, 42 bases in frame from the first base. Trimming at the junction amounts to 3 bases on V and 4 bases on J, and the germline ends lie 13 bases apart. The time point label of this sample denotes: about 28 days (+/-7) after the second vaccine dose. AZD1222 recipients with second doses at about 4 weeks or about 12 weeks were pooled, because spike-specific TCR depth and breadth did not differ between schedules. Vaccinee samples were obtained from the UK trials COV001 and COV002, which included a single-blind randomized controlled phase 2/3 trial of AZD1222 (ChAdOx1 nCoV-19) in healthy adults. For TCRbeta chain sequencing, PBMC samples were collected from trial participants at day 0 and at day 28 after the second dose.

Here the sequenced sample was peripheral blood, taken 28 days after the second AZD1222 dose. The V gene is TRBV5-5 and the J gene is TRBJ2-5, with a weak D call of TRBD1 (5 bases match). The sequence derives from an adult who received the AZD1222 COVID-19 vaccine. The CDR3 amino acid sequence is: CASSSHQGRETQYF. The nucleotide sequence reads TGTGCCAGCAGCTCTCATCAGGGTAGAGAGACCCAGTACTTC.